The 27 T cell receptor beta chains below come from one sample, sequenced in a study of T cell responses to AZD1222 COVID-19 vaccine. Some clones are missing from TCRdb's copy, which holds only in-frame ones; the method was immunoSEQ multiplex PCR. The sample carries 110,000 to 150,000 clones, 89% recorded once. The specimen comprised peripheral blood, sampled on day 0 of AZD1222 vaccination. Source of these receptors: an adult in good health.

On this clone: A read error may produce the germline difference seen at one junction end. The chain links TRBV7-7 to TRBJ2-5; 8 bases are a match to TRBD1. The CDR3 has 15 amino acids. Per the germline V gene, CDR1 is SSHAT and CDR2 is FNYEAQ (reference sequence). CDR3 region: CASSTFGQGRETQYF. CDR3 DNA sequence: TGTGCTAGCAGCACCTTCGGACAGGGAAGGGAGACCCAGTACTTC.

This chain joins TRBV30 and TRBJ1-2, with TRBD1 as a possible D gene (5 bases). This CDR3 is built from 13 residues. V was cut by 0 bases and J by 2 bases, with 7 bases left in between. Germline CDR1 reads GTSNPN; CDR2 reads SVGIG (reference sequence). CDR3 region: CAWSVQVNYGYTF. CDR3 coding DNA: TGTGCCTGGAGTGTACAGGTCAACTATGGCTACACCTTC.

The V gene is TRBV3-1 (or the pseudogene TRBV3-2), the J gene TRBJ1-1; no clear D gene. This CDR3 is 13 amino acids long. Trimming cost V 5 bases and J 2 bases, with 9 bases left between them. CDR1 and CDR2 (germline): LGHDT, YNNKEL (reference sequence). The CDR3 DNA reads as TGTGCCAGCAGCTACGACGTAAACACTGAAGCTTTCTTT. Its translation: CASSYDVNTEAFF.

This chain connects TRBV6-5 to TRBJ2-1; D call uncertain. CDR3 size: 11 residues. Trimming stripped 0 bases from V and 11 bases from J, with 5 bases between. Per germline, CDR1 MNHEY and CDR2 SVGAGI. This CDR3 is CASSYSGQQFF. CDR3 DNA sequence: TGTGCCAGCAGTTACTCGGGCCAGCAGTTCTTC.

The sample holds a few counts of this clone. This chain joins TRBV6-2 or TRBV6-3 and TRBJ2-1; D might be TRBD1 or TRBD2, each matching 7 bases. V lost 2 bases to trimming and J lost 6 bases, with 17 bases between them. This CDR3 has 16 residues. Germline values: CDR1 MNHEY, CDR2 SVGEGT. CDR3 DNA: TGTGCCAGCAGTTACCGGGGAGGGGCAGGGGGCAATGAGCAGTTCTTC. It specifies CASSYRGGAGGNEQFF.

Concerning this clone itself: Germline and junction disagree at one end, which may indicate a read error. V and J are TRBV6-6 and TRBJ2-7, with D maybe TRBD2 (5 bases). Germline V gene lookup returns CDR1 MNHNY and CDR2 SVGAGI (reference sequence). The CDR3 extends over 15 amino acids. DNA of the CDR3: TGTGCCAGCAGTAACTCGAGGGTACAGTTAAGGAAGCAGTACTTC. Residues: CASSNSRVQLRKQYF.

The genes are TRBV6-5 and TRBJ1-2; D is ambiguous. The V gene's germline CDR1 is MNHEY and CDR2 SVGAGI. This CDR3 is 14 amino acids long. The V end lost 0 bases, the J end lost 8 bases, and 13 bases lay between the germline ends. CDR3 in DNA: TGTGCCAGCAGTTACTCGGAGAGGGCCCGGGGCTACACCTTC. Protein: CASSYSERARGYTF.

This clone was seen once. The chain recombines TRBV2 with TRBJ1-5; TRBD1 agrees at 8 bases. This CDR3 region has 17 residues. Germline CDR1 and CDR2: SNHLY and FYNNEI. V shed 1 base, J shed 3 bases, and the junction held 8 bases outside the gene matches. This CDR3 is CASSEGGVTGVNQPQHF. The CDR3 nucleotides read TGTGCCAGCAGTGAAGGTGGGGTGACAGGGGTCAATCAGCCCCAGCATTTT.

V and J are TRBV5-5 and TRBJ1-1; D uncertain. Germline CDR1 SGHKS, CDR2 YYEKEE (reference sequence). The V end lost 0 bases, the J end lost 6 bases, and 6 bases lay between the germline ends. The CDR3 totals 12 residues. This CDR3 reads CASSLVWAEAFF. The CDR3 nucleotides are TGTGCCAGCAGCTTGGTTTGGGCTGAAGCTTTCTTT.

V gene TRBV3-1 (or the pseudogene TRBV3-2) combines with J gene TRBJ1-6; D gene ambiguous. V lost 3 bases, J lost 5 bases, and 11 bases lay in between. This CDR3 is built from 15 residues. Per germline, CDR1 LGHDT and CDR2 YNNKEL (reference sequence). The CDR3 loop reads CASSHWAGDNSPLHF. The CDR3 nucleotides are TGTGCCAGCAGCCATTGGGCAGGAGATAATTCACCCCTCCACTTT.

The V gene is TRBV6-5, the J gene TRBJ2-7; weak D call: TRBD2 (7 bases). V was pared by 2 bases and J by 8 bases, with 16 bases between. Germline V gene lookup returns CDR1 MNHEY and CDR2 SVGAGI. CDR3 length: 14 amino acids. The CDR3 sequence: CASSYDGGRSKQYF. The CDR3 DNA follows: TGTGCCAGCAGTTACGACGGGGGGCGCTCCAAGCAGTACTTC.

This clone has just one count. The chain has TRBV12-3 or TRBV12-4 and TRBJ2-3; D unclear. The V end lost 3 bases, the J end lost 2 bases, and 6 bases lay between the germline ends. This CDR3 contains 13 residues. The DNA for the CDR3 is TGTGCCAGCAGTTTTGGTGACACAGATACGCAGTATTTT. Protein sequence: CASSFGDTDTQYF.

This clone has just one count. The genes are TRBV2 and TRBJ2-3; D gene uncertain. Germline CDR1 is SNHLY and CDR2 is FYNNEI. The length of the CDR3 is 13 residues. The V and J ends lost 7 bases and 6 bases respectively, with 14 bases between them. The CDR3 region is CASKDVAADTQYF. The CDR3 DNA reads TGTGCCAGCAAGGACGTGGCAGCCGATACGCAGTATTTT.

The rearrangement joins TRBV5-1 to TRBJ2-7, with 9 bases matching TRBD2. The length of the CDR3 is 15 residues. Germline assignment: CDR1 SGHRS and CDR2 YFSETQ. V shed 4 bases, J shed 3 bases, and the junction held 8 bases outside the gene matches. In nucleotides, the CDR3 is TGCGCCAGCAGCCCCGGGACTAGCAATGGCTACGAGCAGTACTTC. This codes for CASSPGTSNGYEQYF.

The rearrangement uses TRBV28 and TRBJ1-6, with 8 bases aligning to TRBD1. Germline assignment: CDR1 MDHEN and CDR2 SYDVKM. The ends lost 5 bases at V and 9 bases at J; junction bases unmatched: 6. The CDR3 loop spans 14 amino acids. The CDR3 sequence is CASSDRGYGSPLHF. The CDR3 region has the DNA TGTGCCAGCAGTGACAGGGGTTACGGTTCACCCCTCCACTTT. Drawing the rest from reference TRBV28 and TRBJ1-6, the complete variable domain is DVKVTQSSRYLVKRTGEKVFLECVQDMDHENMFWYRQDPGLGLRLIYFSYDVKMKEKGDIPEGYSVSREKKERFSLILESASTNQTSMYLCASSDRGYGSPLHFGNGTRLTVT.

V gene TRBV7-2 combines with J gene TRBJ2-5, with D maybe TRBD2 (6 bases). The ends were cut back, 9 bases at V and 1 base at J, with 9 bases in the middle. In germline, CDR1 is SGHTA, CDR2 FQGNSA. CDR3 size: 12 residues. The CDR3 DNA reads TGTGCCAGTAGAGCGGGCCAAGAGACCCAGTACTTC. Its translation is CASRAGQETQYF.

The chain's CDR3 is CASSVRAGATNEKLFF. The CDR3 coding sequence is TGTGCCAGCAGCGTACGGGCAGGAGCAACTAATGAAAAACTGTTTTTT. The V and J genes are TRBV9 and TRBJ1-4; D remains unclear. The germline V gene encodes CDR1 SGDLS and CDR2 YYNGEE. V lost 1 base, J lost 0 bases, and 10 bases lay in between. The CDR3 spans 16 residues.

This clone showed up just once. V usage is TRBV5-1 and J usage is TRBJ1-6, with 8 bases aligning to TRBD1. CDR3 length: 14 amino acids. The V gene's germline CDR1 is SGHRS and CDR2 YFSETQ. V shed 6 bases, J shed 7 bases, and the junction held 6 bases outside the gene matches. CDR3 sequence: CASTMDRANSPLHF. CDR3 nucleotides: TGCGCCAGCACTATGGACAGGGCAAATTCACCCCTCCACTTT.

The table lists this clone with a count of one. The V call is TRBV6-5, the J call TRBJ2-7, with 9 positions matching TRBD1. Looked up from germline, CDR1 is MNHEY and CDR2 is SVGAGI. The CDR3 is 14 residues long. V lost 5 bases and J lost 6; bases outside the gene matches: 8. In nucleotides, the CDR3 is TGTGCCAGCAGTATCCGGGACAGGGCCGGCGAGCAGTACTTC. Encoded protein: CASSIRDRAGEQYF.

The chain has TRBV12-3 or TRBV12-4 and TRBJ2-7; D ambiguous. V shed 0 bases and J shed 3 bases, with 6 bases lying between them. The CDR3 has 13 amino acids. DNA for the CDR3: TGTGCCAGCAGTTTAGCGCCAGACTACGAGCAGTACTTC. Translation gives CASSLAPDYEQYF.

The chain links TRBV12-3 or TRBV12-4 to TRBJ1-1; D gene ambiguous. Trimming pared 4 bases from V and 1 base from J, leaving 7 bases between. This CDR3 has 13 amino acids. CDR3 DNA: TGTGCCAGCAGTTCACGACCGAACACTGAAGCTTTCTTT. Residues: CASSSRPNTEAFF.

The chain carries TRBV19 and TRBJ1-1; D is unresolved. Between the trimmed V and J ends, which lost 5 bases and 1 base, there was a span of 11 bases. In germline, CDR1 is LNHDA, CDR2 SQIVND (reference sequence). This CDR3 spans 14 amino acids. The CDR3 reads CASSARGRNTEAFF. Here the CDR3 DNA reads TGTGCCAGTAGTGCACGCGGCCGGAACACTGAAGCTTTCTTT.

The V call is TRBV27, the J call TRBJ1-5; unclear D gene. Trimming stripped 0 bases from V and 13 bases from J, with 13 bases between. CDR3 length equals 13 residues. Germline CDR1 MNHEY, CDR2 SMNVEV (reference sequence). In DNA, the CDR3 is TGTGCCAGCAGTTTATCGAAGAAGACCCCGCAGCATTTT. Protein: CASSLSKKTPQHF.

The V and J genes are TRBV27 and TRBJ1-2, with TRBD1 as a possible D gene (5 bases). The germline V gene has CDR1 MNHEY and CDR2 SMNVEV (reference sequence). Trimming left V 2 bases short and J 2 bases short, with 15 bases between. The CDR3 spans 16 residues. The DNA for the CDR3 is TGTGCCAGCAGTTTAATATCAGGGAGGGCAAACTATGGCTACACCTTC. Translation: CASSLISGRANYGYTF.

The chain is built from TRBV7-8 and TRBJ1-4; TRBD1 might be the D (6 bases). CDR1 and CDR2 (germline): SGHVS, FQNEAQ. Trimming left V 2 bases short and J 5 bases short, with 12 bases between. The CDR3 contains 15 residues. CDR3 region: CASSLSTGGNEKLFF. The CDR3 DNA reads as TGTGCCAGCAGCTTATCGACAGGAGGGAATGAAAAACTGTTTTTT.

The CDR3 DNA reads as TGTGCCAGCAGTTATCGGCATTACAATGAGCAGTTCTTC. Residues: CASSYRHYNEQFF. The rearrangement links TRBV12-3 or TRBV12-4 to TRBJ2-1; D gene ambiguous. V lost 4 bases, J lost 4 bases, and 8 bases lay in between. The CDR3 extends over 13 amino acids.

The rearrangement links TRBV19 to TRBJ1-2; D is perhaps TRBD1 (6 bases). The CDR3 has 14 amino acids. Trimming removed 3 bases from V and 2 bases from J, with 10 bases in between. Germline CDR1 is LNHDA and CDR2 is SQIVND (reference sequence). The CDR3 reads CASSILDRNYGYTF. The CDR3 coding sequence is TGTGCCAGTAGTATCCTGGACAGAAACTATGGCTACACCTTC.